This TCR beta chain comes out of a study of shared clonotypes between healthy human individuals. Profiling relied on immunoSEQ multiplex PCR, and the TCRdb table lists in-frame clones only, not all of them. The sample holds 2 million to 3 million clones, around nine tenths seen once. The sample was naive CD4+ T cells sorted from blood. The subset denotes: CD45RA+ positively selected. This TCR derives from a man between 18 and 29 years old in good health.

The CDR3 sequence is CASSYDPTGKAFF. CDR3 DNA: TGTGCCAGCAGTTATGACCCAACGGGAAAAGCTTTCTTT. The chain combines TRBV6-5 with TRBJ1-1; no firm D call. The CDR3 loop spans 13 amino acids. Deletions cut 3 bases from V and 9 bases from J, with 14 bases between. Per the germline V gene, CDR1 is MNHEY and CDR2 is SVGAGI.